The clone carrying this T cell receptor beta chain was detected ten times or more. Antigen: not known. These data originate in a study of CD8 T cells in ankylosing spondylitis. TCR beta libraries were made by quantitative 5'-RACE with molecular barcodes. Using its own MiXCR run on the 5' RACE reads, TCRdb lists one record per CDR3 protein. The data contain 100,000 to 150,000 distinct CDR3 sequences, around 7% of them singletons. The V end lost 11 bases, the J end lost 5 bases, and 9 bases lay between the germline ends. The CDR3 is 10 residues long. Looked up from germline, CDR1 is SEHNR and CDR2 is FQNEAQ (reference sequence). Findings and limits, study-wide: What seemed typical of ankylosing spondylitis blood was a TCR beta motif built from about 8 highly homologous variants. As reported, disease-linked clones showed significant enrichment in matched ankylosing spondylitis synovial fluid. Earlier literature documents some of the motif variants in reactive arthritis synovial fluid and blood.

The clonotype was recovered from a male donor with ankylosing spondylitis or in good health (not recorded which). Sequencing used blood, either unsorted or a sorted T cell fraction (not recorded which). V usage is TRBV7-9 and J usage is TRBJ2-5, with D perhaps assigned TRBD1 or TRBD2 (6 bases each). CDR3 amino acids: CAGGGETQYF. The CDR3 DNA is TGTGCCGGAGGGGGGGAGACCCAGTACTTC.